Below, one TCR beta chain is given with its context. This entry belongs to a study of CD8 T cells in Susac syndrome. The T cells that were sequenced for TCR beta were CD8+ and CD4+ cells from blood. Healthy donors served as the controls. They were matched for age and sex. TEMRA cells were enriched by FACS, and CD4+ and CD8+ T cells were negatively isolated. RNA amounts of roughly 0.45 to 1 ug underwent reverse transcription with random hexamers. Amplification of TCR beta CDR3 used immunoSEQ multiplex PCR across 54 Vbeta and 13 Jbeta. TCRdb fed the immunoSEQ multiplex PCR reads into MiXCR, producing one record per CDR3 protein. The profile shows over 100,000 distinct CDR3 sequences, 92% of them singletons. V gave up 6 bases and J gave up 4 bases, with 22 bases separating them. There are 17 residues in the CDR3. The germline V gene has CDR1 MNHEY and CDR2 SVGEGT.

The sequenced material came from CD4+ T cells from PBMCs. This TCR came from a human donor in good health. This chain uses TRBV6-2 or TRBV6-3 with TRBJ2-1; D is perhaps TRBD2 (6 bases). This CDR3 reads CASSSRGLAEIYNEQFF. Here the CDR3 DNA reads TGTGCCAGCAGCTCCCGGGGGTTAGCGGAAATATACAATGAGCAGTTCTTC.